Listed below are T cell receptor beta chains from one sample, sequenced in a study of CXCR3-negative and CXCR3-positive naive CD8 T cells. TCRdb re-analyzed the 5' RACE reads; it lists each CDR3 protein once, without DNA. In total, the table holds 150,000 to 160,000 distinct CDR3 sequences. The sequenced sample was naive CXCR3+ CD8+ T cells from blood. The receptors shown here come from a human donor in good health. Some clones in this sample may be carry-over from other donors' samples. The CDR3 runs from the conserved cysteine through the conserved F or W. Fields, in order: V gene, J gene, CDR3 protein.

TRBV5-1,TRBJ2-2,CASSYRDRGDTGELFF
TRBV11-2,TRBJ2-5,CASSLVGLFGGQETQYF
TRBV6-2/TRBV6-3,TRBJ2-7,CASSPVAYEQYF
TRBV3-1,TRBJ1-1,CASSQVRNALNTEAFF
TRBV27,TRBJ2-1,CASTQLVRTGIHNEQFF
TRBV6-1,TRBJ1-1,CASRTVENDPSEAFF
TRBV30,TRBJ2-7,CAWSASGPYEQYF
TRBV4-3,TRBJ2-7,CASSDGWGRDYEQYF
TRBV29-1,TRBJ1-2,CSVEGGEGTHNYGYTF
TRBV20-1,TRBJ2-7,CSARPSGSFTEQYF